These 15 T cell receptor beta chains were all obtained from the same sample, sequenced in a study of breast tumors, draining lymph nodes, adjacent tissues. Breast cancer patients provided tissue from their axillary draining lymph nodes. TCRdb reprocessed the multiplex PCR reads via MiXCR and lists one record per CDR3 protein. Of roughly 260,000 distinct CDR3 sequences listed, around 30% are singletons. What was sequenced was axillary lymph node tissue. All receptors come from a female donor with breast cancer. Some clones in this sample may be carry-over from other donors' samples.

CDR3 in amino acids: CASSLETDTEAFF. The DNA for the CDR3 is TGTGCCAGCAGTCTCGAGACAGACACTGAAGCTTTCTTT. The chain joins TRBV12-3 or TRBV12-4 to TRBJ1-1; possible D gene TRBD1, 5 bases. V was trimmed by 5 bases and J by 3 bases, leaving 10 bases between them. This CDR3 contains 13 residues.

This clonotype was detected only a few times. A single base separates this from a much larger clone, so it may be a read error. This CDR3 reads CASSEDSLGYGYAF. The CDR3 bases are TGTGCCAGCAGCGAAGACAGTTTGGGCTATGGCTACGCCTTC. This chain links TRBV5-6 with TRBJ1-2; perhaps TRBD1 as D (5 bases). The germline V gene encodes CDR1 SGHDT and CDR2 YYEEEE. The CDR3 loop spans 14 amino acids.

Note on this clonotype: This clone may be a read error of a much larger clone one base away. The CDR3 ends on some other residue instead of the conserved phenylalanine or tryptophan, so this is likely a read error. The V gene is TRBV20-1, the J gene TRBJ2-7; D is ambiguous. The CDR3 length is 14 residues. The germline V and J ends were trimmed by 5 bases and 0 bases, with 14 bases remaining between them. CDR1 DFQATT and CDR2 SNEGSKA come from the germline V gene (reference sequence). The CDR3 loop reads CSALSSIPSYEQYL. CDR3 coding DNA: TGCAGTGCTCTCTCTTCCATTCCCTCCTACGAGCAGTACCTC.

Details on this clonotype: Given a much more abundant clone one base away, this may be a read error. The chain links TRBV5-4 to TRBJ2-7; D not certain. Trimming removed 0 bases at V and 3 bases at J, with 4 bases between. Germline V gene lookup returns CDR1 SGHNT and CDR2 YYREEE (reference sequence). There are 12 residues in the CDR3. CDR3 region: CASSLGHYEQYF. CDR3 DNA: TGTGCCAGCAGCTTGGGGCACTACGAGCAGTACTTC.

The chain employs TRBV5-6 and TRBJ2-3, with D perhaps matching TRBD2 (6 bases). The CDR3 runs to 14 residues. With 2 bases removed from V and 5 bases from J, the gap between germline ends came to 12 bases. From germline, CDR1 is SGHDT and CDR2 YYEEEE. CDR3 in amino acids: CASSFGGTLDTQYF. CDR3 DNA sequence: TGTGCCAGCAGCTTCGGCGGGACGTTAGATACGCAGTATTTT.

Remarks on this clonotype: Compared with germline, one end of the junction differs, possibly owing to a read error. The V gene is TRBV20-1, the J gene TRBJ2-7; possible D gene TRBD1, 5 bases. Per the germline V gene, CDR1 is DFQATT and CDR2 is SNEGSKA (reference sequence). This CDR3 is built from 14 residues. The chain's CDR3 is CSASRVIPSSEQYF. The CDR3 coding sequence is TGCAGTGCTTCCAGGGTAATCCCCTCCTCCGAGCAGTACTTC.

In this sample, this clonotype turned up many times. The CDR3 loop is CASRGISNTGELFF. In nucleotides, the CDR3 is TGTGCCAGCAGGGGGATATCGAACACCGGGGAGCTGTTTTTT. The chain combines TRBV12-3 or TRBV12-4 with TRBJ2-2, with D uncertain. V gave up 6 bases and J gave up 0 bases, with 8 bases separating them. The CDR3 extends over 14 amino acids.

This clonotype has a count of ten or more. This chain joins TRBV15 and TRBJ2-7, with 8 bases aligning to TRBD1. CDR1 LNHNV and CDR2 YYDKDF come from the germline V gene (reference sequence). V lost 3 bases, J lost 5 bases, and 12 bases stayed unmatched. This CDR3 spans 16 amino acids. This chain's CDR3 is CATSRNWAYRGNEQYF. CDR3 bases: TGTGCCACCAGCAGGAATTGGGCTTACAGGGGGAACGAGCAGTACTTC.

This clonotype was seen at least ten times. CDR3 residues: CASSYVTPGSEQYF. DNA for the CDR3: TGTGCCAGCAGTTACGTCACTCCAGGGAGCGAGCAGTACTTC. The rearrangement uses TRBV6-5 and TRBJ2-7; D is tentatively TRBD1 or TRBD2 (5 bases each). This CDR3 has 14 amino acids. CDR1 is MNHEY, CDR2 SVGAGI, per germline. V was clipped by 2 bases and J by 6 bases, with 14 bases between them.

With respect to this clonotype: Germline is not matched at one junction end, which may reflect a read error. The rearrangement joins TRBV6-6 to TRBJ2-7; 9 nucleotides match TRBD2. The CDR3 runs 17 residues. CDR1 is MNHNY and CDR2 is SVGAGI in the germline V gene (reference sequence). The DNA of the CDR3 is TGTGCCAGCAGTCACTCGAATGTAGCGGGGGAGACCTACGAGCAGTACTTC. Its protein product is CASSHSNVAGETYEQYF.

In regard to this clonotype: At one boundary the junction diverges from the germline segment, which might be a read error. This chain's CDR3 is CNARDRSNLDKNEQFF. CDR3 nucleotides: TGCAATGCTAGAGACAGGTCCAACCTCGATAAGAATGAGCAGTTCTTC. This chain uses TRBV20-1 with TRBJ2-1; D may be TRBD1 (6 bases). This CDR3 spans 16 amino acids. Germline V gene sequence: CDR1 DFQATT, CDR2 SNEGSKA (reference sequence).

This clonotype was observed many times. V and J are TRBV27 and TRBJ1-2; weak D call: TRBD1 (6 bases). V lost 8 bases, J lost 8 bases, and 15 bases lay in between. CDR3 length: 12 amino acids. Germline V gene data show CDR1 as MNHEY and CDR2 as SMNVEV (reference sequence). CDR3 amino acids: CASSLTGQGYTF. DNA for the CDR3: TGTGCCAGCTCTCTTACAGGGCAAGGCTACACCTTC.

As concerns this clonotype: A read error is possible here, since a much larger clone lies one base away. The CDR3 coding sequence is TGCGCCAGCGGCTCCGGACGGGGGGACTATGGCTACACCTTC. This encodes CASGSGRGDYGYTF. The gene calls are TRBV5-1 and TRBJ1-2, with D possibly TRBD1 on 5 matching bases. The CDR3 is 14 amino acids. Trimming removed 7 bases at V and 3 bases at J, with 16 bases between. In germline, CDR1 is SGHRS, CDR2 YFSETQ. The whole variable domain, filled in from reference TRBV5-1 and TRBJ1-2, reads KAGVTQTPRYLIKTRGQQVTLSCSPISGHRSVSWYQQTPGQGLQFLFEYFSETQRNKGNFPGRFSGRQFSNSRSEMNVSTLELGDSALYLCASGSGRGDYGYTFGSGTRLTVV.

This chain joins TRBV7-9 and TRBJ1-2; possible D gene TRBD1, 5 bases. Germline V lookup: CDR1 SEHNR, CDR2 FQNEAQ (reference sequence). This CDR3 spans 14 amino acids. The germline V and J ends were trimmed by 4 bases and 4 bases, with 13 bases remaining between them. The CDR3 DNA is TGTGCCAGCAGCTCTCCGGGACCCTCCTATGGCTACACCTTC. Its protein is CASSSPGPSYGYTF. Full variable domain (rest looked up from reference TRBV7-9 and TRBJ1-2): DTGVSQNPRHKITKRGQNVTFRCDPISEHNRLYWYRQTLGQGPEFLTYFQNEAQLEKSRLLSDRFSAERPKGSFSTLEIQRTEQGDSAMYLCASSSPGPSYGYTFGSGTRLTVV.

Remarks on this clonotype: Germline and junction disagree at one end, which may indicate a read error. The chain has TRBV6-6 and TRBJ1-3, with 7 bases fitting TRBD1. The CDR3 totals 14 residues. Germline V CDR1 and CDR2: MNHNY, SVGAGI (reference sequence). CDR3 nucleotide sequence: TGTGCCAGCAGGCCTCAGGGGGAAGGAAACACCACATATTTT. Translating it yields CASRPQGEGNTTYF.